These 22 T cell receptor beta chains were sequenced from one sample in a study of blood T cell repertoires in COVID-19. The method was immunoSEQ multiplex PCR; TCRdb's version includes in-frame clones alone and lacks a portion of them. Seen here are approximately 300,000 clones, over 75% observed once, and the top ten hold more than 3%. The specimen was peripheral blood. The receptors were sampled from a woman aged 45 to 65 with active or convalescent COVID-19.

This chain joins TRBV7-2 and TRBJ1-2; D is uncertain. Germline V CDR1 and CDR2: SGHTA, FQGNSA. V shed 1 base and J shed 0 bases, with 6 bases lying between them. The CDR3 runs 14 residues. The CDR3 sequence is CASSLEAANYGYTF. The DNA for the CDR3 is TGTGCCAGCAGCTTAGAGGCGGCTAACTATGGCTACACCTTC.

CDR3 nucleotide sequence: TGTGCCAGCAGCTTAACTCCGACAGCAATGAACACTGAAGCTTTCTTT. It encodes CASSLTPTAMNTEAFF. This sequence joins TRBV7-3 and TRBJ1-1, with a possible D match to TRBD1 (5 bases). Trimming took 0 bases from V and 0 from J, leaving 11 bases between them. Germline-derived CDR1 and CDR2 are SGHTA and FQGTGA. The CDR3 runs 16 residues. The full variable domain, in which reference TRBV7-3 and TRBJ1-1 provide the parts outside the CDR3, is GAGVSQTPSNKVTEKGKYVELRCDPISGHTALYWYRQSLGQGPEFLIYFQGTGAADDSGLPNDRFFAVRPEGSVSTLKIQRTERGDSAVYLCASSLTPTAMNTEAFFGQGTRLTVV.

The chain has TRBV5-1 and TRBJ2-2, with 11 positions matching TRBD1. The CDR3 contains 16 residues. Germline V gives CDR1 SGHRS, CDR2 YFSETQ. The ends lost 4 bases at V and 5 bases at J; junction bases unmatched: 7. CDR3 DNA sequence: TGCGCCAGCAGCCGAGGACAGGGGGCGAGGACCGGGGAGCTGTTTTTT. It is translated as CASSRGQGARTGELFF.

The genes are TRBV4-1 and TRBJ1-1; possibly TRBD1 for D (6 bases). The CDR3 covers 19 residues. With 2 bases removed from V and 0 bases from J, the gap between germline ends came to 22 bases. Looked up from germline, CDR1 is MGHRA and CDR2 is YSYEKL. CDR3 nucleotides: TGCGCCAGCAGCCAACCATACAGGGCCTCCTCCTCCATGAACACTGAAGCTTTCTTT. Its protein product is CASSQPYRASSSMNTEAFF.

The CDR3 loop reads CASSSNPLRGAEAFF. CDR3 coding DNA: TGTGCCAGCAGCTCCAATCCTCTCAGGGGCGCTGAAGCTTTCTTT. The chain carries TRBV11-2 and TRBJ1-1, with D tentatively TRBD1 (6 bases). Germline V CDR1 and CDR2: SGHAT, FQNNGV. V dropped 4 bases and J dropped 6 bases, with 18 bases sitting between them. This CDR3 is 15 amino acids long.

The chain joins TRBV3-1 (or the pseudogene TRBV3-2) to TRBJ2-5; possibly TRBD2 for D (5 bases). The V and J ends lost 4 bases and 5 bases respectively, with 17 bases between them. In germline, CDR1 is LGHDT, CDR2 YNNKEL (reference sequence). The CDR3 totals 15 residues. CDR3 bases: TGTGCCAGCAGCCCTTTAGCTAGCACCCGCGAGACCCAGTACTTC. This gives the protein CASSPLASTRETQYF.

CDR3 bases: TGTGCCAGCAGCCCTACTCATGGGGCATTGAATTCACCCCTCCACTTT. The encoded protein is CASSPTHGALNSPLHF. The rearrangement uses TRBV6-2 or TRBV6-3 and TRBJ1-6, with D perhaps matching TRBD1 (5 bases). Germline-derived CDR1 and CDR2 are MNHEY and SVGEGT. V gave up 6 bases and J gave up 7 bases, with 19 bases separating them. This CDR3 has 16 residues.

CDR3 in amino acids: CASSLELAPLGEQFF. CDR3 in DNA: TGCGCCAGCAGCTTGGAACTAGCGCCACTGGGTGAGCAGTTCTTC. The V and J genes are TRBV5-1 and TRBJ2-1; 7 nucleotides agree with TRBD2. The ends lost 0 bases at V and 9 bases at J; junction bases unmatched: 9. The length of the CDR3 is 15 residues. CDR1 and CDR2 (germline): SGHRS, YFSETQ.

This rearrangement joins TRBV7-2 to TRBJ2-7; 7 bases fit TRBD2. The CDR3 has 14 residues. Germline CDR1 and CDR2: SGHTA and FQGNSA. The V and J ends lost 0 bases and 4 bases, in that order; junction bases with no gene match: 3. The chain's CDR3 is CASSLARERYEQYF. CDR3 sequence (DNA): TGTGCCAGCAGCTTAGCGCGGGAGAGGTACGAGCAGTACTTC.

The V and J genes are TRBV6-6 and TRBJ2-7, with TRBD2 matching over 8 bases. Germline V gives CDR1 MNHNY, CDR2 SVGAGI (reference sequence). This CDR3 has 12 amino acids. Losses at the gene ends were 7 bases for V and 6 bases for J; bases not matched to a gene: 5. CDR3 residues: CASNGRGLEQYF. The CDR3 bases are TGTGCCAGCAACGGGAGGGGCCTCGAGCAGTACTTC.

V and J are TRBV6-5 and TRBJ2-6; possibly TRBD2 for D (5 bases). The V gene's germline CDR1 is MNHEY and CDR2 SVGAGI. V gave up 10 bases and J gave up 0 bases, with 13 bases separating them. CDR3 length equals 15 residues. The CDR3 coding sequence is TGTGCCACCGTTACTGGGAGCTCTGGGGCCAACGTCCTGACTTTC. Protein sequence: CATVTGSSGANVLTF.

This chain joins TRBV5-1 and TRBJ2-2, with D unclear. CDR3 length: 13 amino acids. The germline V gene has CDR1 SGHRS and CDR2 YFSETQ. V lost 4 bases and J lost 7, with 11 bases in between. This chain's CDR3 is CASSDLTGGELFF. The CDR3 bases are TGCGCCAGCAGCGACCTGACTGGCGGGGAGCTGTTTTTT. Variable domain in full (rest from reference TRBV5-1 and TRBJ2-2): KAGVTQTPRYLIKTRGQQVTLSCSPISGHRSVSWYQQTPGQGLQFLFEYFSETQRNKGNFPGRFSGRQFSNSRSEMNVSTLELGDSALYLCASSDLTGGELFFGEGSRLTVL.

The DNA for the CDR3 is TGTGCCAGCACCTCAGGGACAGTGCAAGAGACCCAGTACTTC. Protein product: CASTSGTVQETQYF. The chain joins TRBV5-4 to TRBJ2-5; TRBD1 matches 7 bases. Germline-derived CDR1 and CDR2 are SGHNT and YYREEE (reference sequence). The CDR3 covers 14 residues. J was trimmed by 2 bases and V by 6 bases; bases with no gene match: 7.

V is TRBV7-3 and J is TRBJ2-2; D remains ambiguous. V was trimmed by 2 bases and J by 4 bases, leaving 8 bases between them. Germline V gene lookup returns CDR1 SGHTA and CDR2 FQGTGA. The CDR3 has 14 residues. The CDR3: CASSLWSSTGELFF. The DNA of the CDR3 is TGTGCCAGCAGCTTATGGTCTAGCACCGGGGAGCTGTTTTTT.

The rearrangement joins TRBV29-1 to TRBJ2-7; 9 bases fit TRBD1. Trimming cost V 4 bases and J 8 bases; bases outside gene matches: 21. This CDR3 is 17 amino acids long. Germline CDR1 SQVTM, CDR2 ANQGSEA. The DNA of the CDR3 is TGCAGCGTTGCACAGGGGGCTCTAGCGGAGCTACCTACCAAGCAGTACTTC. As protein: CSVAQGALAELPTKQYF.

CDR3 residues: CASWRVGQPQHF. CDR3 bases: TGTGCCAGCTGGAGGGTAGGTCAGCCCCAGCATTTT. The rearrangement uses TRBV2 and TRBJ1-5, with D unresolved. The V gene lost 8 bases and the J gene lost 6 bases, with 11 bases spanning the gap. The CDR3 runs to 12 residues. Germline lookup yields CDR1 SNHLY and CDR2 FYNNEI.

This chain links TRBV3-1 (or the pseudogene TRBV3-2) with TRBJ2-2, with TRBD2 matching 9 bases. The germline V gene has CDR1 LGHDT and CDR2 YNNKEL (reference sequence). The CDR3 has 15 residues. V trimming: 6 bases; J trimming: 6 bases; junction bases outside the gene matches: 8. The CDR3 is CASRLSGSVAGELFF. The CDR3 bases are TGTGCCAGCAGACTTAGCGGGAGTGTCGCCGGGGAGCTGTTTTTT.

Here the CDR3 reads CASSQDWSGGYNEQFF. CDR3 sequence (DNA): TGCGCCAGCAGCCAAGATTGGTCAGGGGGATACAATGAGCAGTTCTTC. The chain links TRBV4-3 to TRBJ2-1; 7 nucleotides align to TRBD1. The germline CDR1 and CDR2 sequences are LGHNA and YSLEER. Germline trimming cut 0 bases from V and 4 bases from J; bases unmatched to any gene: 6. This CDR3 is built from 16 residues.

CDR3 sequence (DNA): TGTGCCTGGAGGGGGGGAGAAAAACTGTTTTTT. Amino acid sequence: CAWRGGEKLFF. V usage is TRBV30 and J usage is TRBJ1-4, with D perhaps matching TRBD1 (5 bases). The ends were cut back, 3 bases at V and 8 bases at J, with 7 bases in the middle. Germline V lookup: CDR1 GTSNPN, CDR2 SVGIG (reference sequence). The CDR3 loop spans 11 amino acids.

The rearrangement links TRBV5-5 to TRBJ1-5, with 9 bases matching TRBD1. J was trimmed by 10 bases and V by 4 bases; bases with no gene match: 9. CDR1 SGHKS and CDR2 YYEKEE come from the germline V gene (reference sequence). The CDR3 contains 14 residues. The CDR3 loop is CASSGDRVNFPQHF. The CDR3 DNA follows: TGTGCCAGCAGCGGGGACAGGGTGAACTTCCCCCAGCATTTT.

The CDR3 protein is CASSMRESYGYTF. CDR3 bases: TGCGCCAGCAGCATGCGCGAATCCTATGGCTACACCTTC. The rearrangement links TRBV4-1 to TRBJ1-2; no reliable D call. Deletions cut 5 bases from V and 4 bases from J, with 11 bases between. The germline V gene has CDR1 MGHRA and CDR2 YSYEKL. CDR3 length: 13 residues.

The chain employs TRBV6-6 and TRBJ1-1; possible D gene TRBD1, 6 bases. Deletions cut 6 bases from V and 7 bases from J, with 12 bases between. This CDR3 is built from 12 residues. Per the germline V gene, CDR1 is MNHNY and CDR2 is SVGAGI (reference sequence). CDR3 sequence (DNA): TGTGCCAGCAGCAGGGGTACGGATGAAGCTTTCTTT. It encodes CASSRGTDEAFF.